Below, one T cell receptor beta chain is given with its context. Its target antigen remains unknown. The input lacks base qualities; no much larger clone sits a single base away. TCRbeta CDR3 regions were amplified from genomic DNA using the immunoSEQ Assay, a bias-controlled multiplex PCR. In the original analysis: The number of nucleated cells in each sample was estimated from the amplification of reference gene primers within the assay. To quantify the absolute abundance of each unique TCRbeta CDR3 rearrangement, sequence reads were collapsed and filtered. For each sample, productive Simpson clonality was calculated as the square root of Simpson's diversity index over productive rearrangements. This immuneACCESS table, as held by TCRdb, lists in-frame sequences with V and J called but not all clones. Of the missing ones, under half trace to an unresolved V gene in checked studies; the others have no known cause. Clonal size and the V and J genes are those of that table, whereas D and trimming came from the DNA. This sample has under 200,000 clones in its table, and 60% to 85% of those were observed once. Jointly, the top ten make up approximately 7.6% of the sample.

In Seattle, one collaborating source enrolled patients while the infection was active and tracked those patients longitudinally over the course of disease. Each collaborating institution followed its own protocols to collect whole blood in K2EDTA tubes. For TCRbeta analysis, collaborators shipped samples in one of three forms: frozen whole blood, isolated PBMCs, or DNA extracted from either of those sample types. The sample comes from a study of blood T cell repertoires in COVID-19 (TCRdb year 2020). As for the study more broadly: Samples covering the acute and convalescent phases of COVID-19 were provided by collaborators in the United States, Italy and Spain. The material from the prospective study consisted of cDNA or gDNA derived from T cells, B-cell-depleted T cells, or PBMCs. A freely available public database, intended as a resource for researchers studying the immune response to SARS-CoV-2, is where the repertoires were released. Subjects who had been exposed to COVID-19, were actively infected with it, or had recovered from it provided the deeply sampled blood TCRbeta repertoires that made up the dataset. Sample metadata almost always included a de-identified subject ID, COVID-19 status, age in years and sex. Where available, HLA class I and class II types were obtained from metadata supplied by the sample provider rather than from assay-based typing. The samples were drawn from the first 160 participants of the ongoing ImmuneRACE study and from 950 to 1,500 subjects provided by 6 global collaborators.

What the authors observed across the whole study: How much clinical and demographic metadata was included differed by source and by participant, and the metadata was provided uncurated.

Inclusive of the bounding cysteine and phenylalanine, the CDR3 is 15 residues long. Just the 45-base CDR3 DNA is kept, in frame starting at base 1. According to the germline V gene, CDR1 reads SGDLS and CDR2 reads YYNGEE. Ends trimmed: V by 3 bases, J by 3 bases; bases unmatched to a gene: 5. Sequenced sample: peripheral blood. The V gene is TRBV9 and the J gene is TRBJ2-3; TRBD1 agrees with 9 junctional bases. The sequence was collected from a woman aged 55-69 years with COVID-19, enrolled during active disease. The CDR3 protein is CASSATGGKTDTQYF. The bases are TGTGCCAGCAGCGCCACAGGGGGCAAAACAGATACGCAGTATTTT.